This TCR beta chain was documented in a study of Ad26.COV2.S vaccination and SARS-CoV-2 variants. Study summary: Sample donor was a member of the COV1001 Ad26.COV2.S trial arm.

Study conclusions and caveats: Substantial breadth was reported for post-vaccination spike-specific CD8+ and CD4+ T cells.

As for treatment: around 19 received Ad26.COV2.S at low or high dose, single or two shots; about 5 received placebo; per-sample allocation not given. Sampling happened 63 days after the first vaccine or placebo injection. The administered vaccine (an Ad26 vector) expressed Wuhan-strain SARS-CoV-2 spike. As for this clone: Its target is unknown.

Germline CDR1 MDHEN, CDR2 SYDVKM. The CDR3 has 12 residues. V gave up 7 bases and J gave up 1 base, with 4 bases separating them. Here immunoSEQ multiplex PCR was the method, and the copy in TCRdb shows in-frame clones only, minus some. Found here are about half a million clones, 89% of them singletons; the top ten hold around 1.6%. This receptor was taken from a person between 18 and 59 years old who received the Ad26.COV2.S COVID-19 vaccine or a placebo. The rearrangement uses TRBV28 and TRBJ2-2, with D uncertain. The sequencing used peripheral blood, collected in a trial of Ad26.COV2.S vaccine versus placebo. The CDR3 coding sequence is TGTGCCAGCACTAGGAACACCGGGGAGCTGTTTTTT. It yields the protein CASTRNTGELFF. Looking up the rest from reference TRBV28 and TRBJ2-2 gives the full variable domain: DVKVTQSSRYLVKRTGEKVFLECVQDMDHENMFWYRQDPGLGLRLIYFSYDVKMKEKGDIPEGYSVSREKKERFSLILESASTNQTSMYLCASTRNTGELFFGEGSRLTVL.